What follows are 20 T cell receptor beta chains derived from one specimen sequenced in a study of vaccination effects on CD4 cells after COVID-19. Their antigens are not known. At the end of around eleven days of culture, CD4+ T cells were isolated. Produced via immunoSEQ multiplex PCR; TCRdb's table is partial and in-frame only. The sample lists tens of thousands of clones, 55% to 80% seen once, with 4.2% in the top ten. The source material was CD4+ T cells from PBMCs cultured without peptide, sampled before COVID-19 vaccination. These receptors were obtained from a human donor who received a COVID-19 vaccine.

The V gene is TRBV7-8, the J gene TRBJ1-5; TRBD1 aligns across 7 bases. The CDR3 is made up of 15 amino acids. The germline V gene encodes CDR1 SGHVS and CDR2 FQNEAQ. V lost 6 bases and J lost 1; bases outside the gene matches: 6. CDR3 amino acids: CASSLTGRSNQPQHF. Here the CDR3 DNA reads TGTGCCAGCAGTCTGACAGGGAGAAGCAATCAGCCCCAGCATTTT.

The CDR3 DNA follows: TGTGCCAGCAGCCAAGGGATGTCGGTGGCGTACTTC. It yields the protein CASSQGMSVAYF. This sequence joins TRBV3-1 (or the pseudogene TRBV3-2) and TRBJ2-7; D call uncertain. Germline V lookup: CDR1 LGHDT, CDR2 YNNKEL (reference sequence). There are 12 residues in the CDR3. The germline V and J ends were trimmed by 1 base and 12 bases, with 13 bases remaining between them.

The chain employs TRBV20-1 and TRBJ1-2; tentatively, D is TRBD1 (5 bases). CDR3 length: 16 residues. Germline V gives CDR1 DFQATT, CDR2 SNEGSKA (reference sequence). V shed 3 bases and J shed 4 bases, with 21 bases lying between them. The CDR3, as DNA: TGCAGTGCTAGTTTTCAGGGCCGATCAAGTATCTATGGCTACACCTTC. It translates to CSASFQGRSSIYGYTF.

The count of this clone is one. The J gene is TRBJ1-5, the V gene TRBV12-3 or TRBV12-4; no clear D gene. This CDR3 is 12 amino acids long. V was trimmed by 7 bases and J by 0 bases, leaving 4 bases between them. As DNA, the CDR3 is TGTGCCAGCACCCATAGCAATCAGCCCCAGCATTTT. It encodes CASTHSNQPQHF.

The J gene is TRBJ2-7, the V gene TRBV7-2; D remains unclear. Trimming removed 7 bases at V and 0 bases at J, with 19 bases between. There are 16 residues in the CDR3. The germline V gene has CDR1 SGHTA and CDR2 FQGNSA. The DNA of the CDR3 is TGTGCCAGCAAGGTTAAAGGCGGCTATAACTCCTACGAGCAGTACTTC. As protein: CASKVKGGYNSYEQYF.

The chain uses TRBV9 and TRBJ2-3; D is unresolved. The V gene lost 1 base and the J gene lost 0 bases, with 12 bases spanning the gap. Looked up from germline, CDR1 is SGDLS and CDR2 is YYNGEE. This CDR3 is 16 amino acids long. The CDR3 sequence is CASSVQLAPSTDTQYF. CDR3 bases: TGTGCCAGCAGCGTACAACTGGCCCCTAGCACAGATACGCAGTATTTT.

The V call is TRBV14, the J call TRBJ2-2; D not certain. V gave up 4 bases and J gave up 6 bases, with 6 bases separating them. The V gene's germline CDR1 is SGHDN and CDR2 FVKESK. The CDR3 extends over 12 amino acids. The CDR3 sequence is CASSLGAGELFF. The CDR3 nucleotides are TGTGCCAGCAGCCTCGGTGCCGGGGAGCTGTTTTTT.

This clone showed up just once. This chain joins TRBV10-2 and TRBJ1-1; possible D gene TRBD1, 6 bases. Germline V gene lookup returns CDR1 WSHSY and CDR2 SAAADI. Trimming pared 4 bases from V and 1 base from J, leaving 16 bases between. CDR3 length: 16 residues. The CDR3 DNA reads TGCGCCAGCAGTGCTCCACCCGGGGGGGCGAACACTGAAGCTTTCTTT. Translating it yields CASSAPPGGANTEAFF.

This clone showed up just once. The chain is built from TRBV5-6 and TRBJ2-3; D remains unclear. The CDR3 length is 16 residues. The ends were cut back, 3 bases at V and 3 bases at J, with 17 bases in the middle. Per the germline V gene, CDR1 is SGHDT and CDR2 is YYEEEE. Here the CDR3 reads CASSSPTKGGTDTQYF. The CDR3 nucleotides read TGTGCCAGCAGCTCACCGACGAAGGGTGGAACAGATACGCAGTATTTT.

The DNA for the CDR3 is TGTGCCAGCAGTGAAAAGCCTAGGGGCTACAATGAGCAGTTCTTC. This sequence encodes CASSEKPRGYNEQFF. The V call is TRBV6-1, the J call TRBJ2-1; perhaps TRBD1 as D (5 bases). CDR3 length: 15 amino acids. The ends were cut back, 2 bases at V and 3 bases at J, with 11 bases in the middle. Germline V gene data show CDR1 as MNHNS and CDR2 as SASEGT.

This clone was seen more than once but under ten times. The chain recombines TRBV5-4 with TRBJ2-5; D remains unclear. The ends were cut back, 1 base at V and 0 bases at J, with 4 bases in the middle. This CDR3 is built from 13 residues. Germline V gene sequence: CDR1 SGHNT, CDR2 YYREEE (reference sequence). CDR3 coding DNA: TGTGCCAGCAGCTTGAGTAACCAAGAGACCCAGTACTTC. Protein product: CASSLSNQETQYF. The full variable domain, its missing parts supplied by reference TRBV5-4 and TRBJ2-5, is ETGVTQSPTHLIKTRGQQVTLRCSSQSGHNTVSWYQQALGQGPQFIFQYYREEENGRGNFPPRFSGLQFPNYSSELNVNALELDDSALYLCASSLSNQETQYFGPGTRLLVL.

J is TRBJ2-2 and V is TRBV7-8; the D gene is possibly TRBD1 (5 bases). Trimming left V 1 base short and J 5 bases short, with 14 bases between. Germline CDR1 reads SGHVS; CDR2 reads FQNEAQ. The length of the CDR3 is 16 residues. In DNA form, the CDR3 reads TGTGCCAGCAGCTTAGTCCCGCAAGGGGCGACCGGGGAGCTGTTTTTT. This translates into CASSLVPQGATGELFF.

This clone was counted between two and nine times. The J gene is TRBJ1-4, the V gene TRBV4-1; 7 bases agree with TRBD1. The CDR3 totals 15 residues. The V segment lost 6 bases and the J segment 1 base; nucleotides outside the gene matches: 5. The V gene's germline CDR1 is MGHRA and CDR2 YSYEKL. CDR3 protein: CASRLDRVTNEKLFF. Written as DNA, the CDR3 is TGCGCCAGCAGGCTCGACAGGGTAACTAATGAAAAACTGTTTTTT.

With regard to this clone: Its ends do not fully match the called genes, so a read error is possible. The DNA of the CDR3 is TGCGCCAGCAGCTTGGAGGCCTCTAACCCTCCCCGCCATTTT. Amino acids: CASSLEASNPPRHF. The V call is TRBV5-1, the J call TRBJ2-3; no firm D call. There are 14 residues in the CDR3. CDR1 and CDR2 (germline): SGHRS, YFSETQ.

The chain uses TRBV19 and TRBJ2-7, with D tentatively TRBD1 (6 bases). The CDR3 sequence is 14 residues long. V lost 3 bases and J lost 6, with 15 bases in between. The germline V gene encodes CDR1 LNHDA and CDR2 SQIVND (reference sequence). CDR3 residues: CASSMGHGTTEQYF. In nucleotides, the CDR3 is TGTGCCAGTAGTATGGGGCACGGGACAACCGAGCAGTACTTC.

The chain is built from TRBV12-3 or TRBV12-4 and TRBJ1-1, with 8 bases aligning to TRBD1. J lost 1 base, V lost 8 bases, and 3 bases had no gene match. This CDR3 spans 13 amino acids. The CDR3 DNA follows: TGTGCCAGCCGGACAGGGTCGAACACTGAAGCTTTCTTT. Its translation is CASRTGSNTEAFF.

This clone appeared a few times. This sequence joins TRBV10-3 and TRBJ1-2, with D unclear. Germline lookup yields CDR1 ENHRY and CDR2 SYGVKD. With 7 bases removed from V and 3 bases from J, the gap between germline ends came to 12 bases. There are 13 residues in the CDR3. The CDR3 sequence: CAITRTPHYGYTF. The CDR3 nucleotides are TGTGCCATCACTAGGACTCCTCACTATGGCTACACCTTC.

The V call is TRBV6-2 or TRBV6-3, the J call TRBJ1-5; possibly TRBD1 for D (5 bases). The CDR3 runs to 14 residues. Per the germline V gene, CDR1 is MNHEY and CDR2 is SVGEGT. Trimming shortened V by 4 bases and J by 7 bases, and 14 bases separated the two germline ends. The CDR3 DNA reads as TGTGCCAGCAGTTCGTTTCAGGGAGAACAGCCCCAGCATTTT. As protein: CASSSFQGEQPQHF.

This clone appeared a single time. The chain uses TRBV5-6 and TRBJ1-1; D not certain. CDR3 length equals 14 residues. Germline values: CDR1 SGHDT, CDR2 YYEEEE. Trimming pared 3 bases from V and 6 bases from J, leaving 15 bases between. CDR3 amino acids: CASSWGPSSSEAFF. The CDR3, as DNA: TGTGCCAGCAGCTGGGGTCCTTCCAGCTCTGAAGCTTTCTTT. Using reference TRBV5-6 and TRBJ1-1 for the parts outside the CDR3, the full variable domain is DAGVTQSPTHLIKTRGQQVTLRCSPKSGHDTVSWYQQALGQGPQFIFQYYEEEERQRGNFPDRFSGHQFPNYSSELNVNALLLGDSALYLCASSWGPSSSEAFFGQGTRLTVV.

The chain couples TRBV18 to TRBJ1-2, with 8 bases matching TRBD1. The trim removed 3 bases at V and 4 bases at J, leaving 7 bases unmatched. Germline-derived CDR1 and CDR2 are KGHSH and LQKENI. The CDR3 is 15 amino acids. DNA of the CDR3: TGTGCCAGCTCACCTCAGACAGGGGCTCTCTATGGCTACACCTTC. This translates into CASSPQTGALYGYTF.